This passage covers 4 T cell receptor beta chains from one sample sequenced in a study of tumor and adjacent non-tumor tissue in lung cancer. The library came from three nested PCR rounds adapted from ARM-PCR protocols. TCRdb used MiXCR to reprocess the multiplex PCR reads, holding one entry per CDR3 protein. This table holds about 110,000 distinct CDR3 sequences, about 64% found once. No cell sorting was done before RNA was extracted from the tissue. The normal lung tissue was taken more than 3 cm from the tumor edge. The sequenced sample was distant non-tumor lung tissue. These receptors were taken from a man in his 60s with non-small cell lung cancer.

The V call is TRBV6-1, the J call TRBJ1-2, with D possibly being TRBD1 (6 bases). This CDR3 is built from 17 residues. Looked up from germline, CDR1 is MNHNS and CDR2 is SASEGT. This chain's CDR3 is CASTPIFRGTWTRGYTF. The DNA of the CDR3 is TGTGCTAGTACCCCCATTTTCCGCGGGACATGGACGCGCGGCTACACCTTC.

Worth noting for this clonotype: One end of the junction varies from germline; a read error may be responsible. The rearrangement links TRBV29-1 to TRBJ2-2; 9 bases agree with TRBD1. The CDR3 runs to 16 residues. Germline CDR1 is SQVTM and CDR2 is ANQGSEA. This CDR3 is CSARGGTGSKTGELFF. DNA for the CDR3: TGCAGCGCTAGGGGGGGGACAGGGTCGAAGACCGGAGAGCTGTTTTTT.

Comments on this clonotype: Mismatch with germline at one junction end may stem from a read error. The V call is TRBV29-1, the J call TRBJ2-1; 8 bases align to TRBD1. Germline V lookup: CDR1 SQVTM, CDR2 ANQGSEA. The CDR3 is 13 amino acids. The CDR3 loop is CSIKDRVKNEQFF. Here the CDR3 DNA reads TGTAGCATTAAGGACAGGGTAAAGAATGAGCAGTTCTTC.

Concerning this clonotype itself: The junction and the germline gene differ at one end; a read error may be behind it. The V and J genes are TRBV7-3 and TRBJ2-1; TRBD1 might be the D (5 bases). CDR3 length: 12 residues. Looked up from germline, CDR1 is SGHTA and CDR2 is FQGTGA. The CDR3 reads CVSSATGVEQFF. DNA of the CDR3: TGTGTCAGCAGTGCAACAGGCGTAGAGCAGTTCTTC.